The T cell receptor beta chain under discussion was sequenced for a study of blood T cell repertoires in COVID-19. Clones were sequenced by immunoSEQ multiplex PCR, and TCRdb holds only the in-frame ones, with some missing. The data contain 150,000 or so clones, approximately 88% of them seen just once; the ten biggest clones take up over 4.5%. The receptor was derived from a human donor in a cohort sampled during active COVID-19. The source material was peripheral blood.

The CDR3 sequence: CASSFIQDGEAFF. CDR3 DNA: TGTGCCAGCAGCTTCATACAGGACGGTGAAGCTTTCTTT. The chain joins TRBV5-5 to TRBJ1-1, with D perhaps TRBD1 (5 bases). This CDR3 has 13 amino acids. V gave up 2 bases and J gave up 7 bases, with 12 bases separating them. Germline assignment: CDR1 SGHKS and CDR2 YYEKEE (reference sequence). The whole variable domain, filled in from reference TRBV5-5 and TRBJ1-1, reads DAGVTQSPTHLIKTRGQQVTLRCSPISGHKSVSWYQQVLGQGPQFIFQYYEKEERGRGNFPDRFSARQFPNYSSELNVNALLLGDSALYLCASSFIQDGEAFFGQGTRLTVV.